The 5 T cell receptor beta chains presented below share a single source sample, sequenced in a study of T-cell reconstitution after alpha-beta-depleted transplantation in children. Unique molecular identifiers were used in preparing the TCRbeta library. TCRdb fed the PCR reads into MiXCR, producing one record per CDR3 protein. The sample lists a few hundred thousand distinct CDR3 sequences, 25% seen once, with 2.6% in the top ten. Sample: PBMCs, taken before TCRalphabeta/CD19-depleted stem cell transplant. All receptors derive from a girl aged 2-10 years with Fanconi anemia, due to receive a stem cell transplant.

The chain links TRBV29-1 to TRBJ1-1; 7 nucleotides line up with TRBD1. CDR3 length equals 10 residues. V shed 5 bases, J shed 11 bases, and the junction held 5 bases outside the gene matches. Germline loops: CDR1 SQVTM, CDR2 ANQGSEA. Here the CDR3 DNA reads TGCAGCGTTCGACAGGGAAGGGCTTTCTTT. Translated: CSVRQGRAFF.

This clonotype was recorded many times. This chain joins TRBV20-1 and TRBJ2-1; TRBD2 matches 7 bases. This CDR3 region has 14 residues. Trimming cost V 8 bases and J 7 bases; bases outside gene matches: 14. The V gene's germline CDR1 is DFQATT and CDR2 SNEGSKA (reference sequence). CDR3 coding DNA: TGCAGTACCGGGAGGCCGTCACCAAGTAATGAGCAGTTCTTC. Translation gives CSTGRPSPSNEQFF.

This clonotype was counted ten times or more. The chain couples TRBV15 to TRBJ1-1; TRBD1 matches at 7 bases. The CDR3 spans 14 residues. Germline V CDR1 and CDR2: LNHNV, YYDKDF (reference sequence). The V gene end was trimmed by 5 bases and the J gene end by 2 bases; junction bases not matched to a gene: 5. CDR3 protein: CATSGGQVNTEAFF. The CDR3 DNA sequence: TGTGCCACCAGCGGCGGACAGGTTAACACTGAAGCTTTCTTT.

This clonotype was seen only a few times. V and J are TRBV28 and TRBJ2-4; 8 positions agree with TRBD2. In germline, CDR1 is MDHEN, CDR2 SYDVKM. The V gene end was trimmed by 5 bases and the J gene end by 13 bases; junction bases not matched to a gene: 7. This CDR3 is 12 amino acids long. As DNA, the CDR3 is TGTGCCAGCAGTCATAGGGGACTAGTGCAGTACTTC. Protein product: CASSHRGLVQYF.

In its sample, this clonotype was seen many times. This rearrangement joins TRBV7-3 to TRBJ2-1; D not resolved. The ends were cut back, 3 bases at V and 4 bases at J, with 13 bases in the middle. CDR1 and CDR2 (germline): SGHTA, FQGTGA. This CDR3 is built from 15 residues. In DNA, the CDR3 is TGTGCCAGCAGCTTGGGGTCCCCCCAATACAATGAGCAGTTCTTC. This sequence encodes CASSLGSPQYNEQFF. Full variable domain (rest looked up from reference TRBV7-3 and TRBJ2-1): GAGVSQTPSNKVTEKGKYVELRCDPISGHTALYWYRQSLGQGPEFLIYFQGTGAADDSGLPNDRFFAVRPEGSVSTLKIQRTERGDSAVYLCASSLGSPQYNEQFFGPGTRLTVL.